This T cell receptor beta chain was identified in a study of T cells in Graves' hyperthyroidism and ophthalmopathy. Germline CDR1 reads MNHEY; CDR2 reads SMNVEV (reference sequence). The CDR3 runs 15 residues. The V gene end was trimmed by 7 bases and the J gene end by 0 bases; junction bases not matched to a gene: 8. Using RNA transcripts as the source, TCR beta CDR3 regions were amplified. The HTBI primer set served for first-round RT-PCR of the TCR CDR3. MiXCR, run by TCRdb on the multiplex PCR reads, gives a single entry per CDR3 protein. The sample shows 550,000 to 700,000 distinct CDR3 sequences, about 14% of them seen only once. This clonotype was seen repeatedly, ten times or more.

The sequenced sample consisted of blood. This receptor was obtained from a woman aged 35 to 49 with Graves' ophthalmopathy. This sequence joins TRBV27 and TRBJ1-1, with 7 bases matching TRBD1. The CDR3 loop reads CASNQGGLMNTEAFF. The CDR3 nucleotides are TGTGCCAGCAACCAGGGGGGATTGATGAACACTGAAGCTTTCTTT.